The following is a T cell receptor (beta chain) sequence with its context. There is no known antigen for this receptor. It has no much larger one-base neighbor in the sample; base qualities were not kept. The sample originates from a study of blood T cell repertoires in COVID-19 (dated by TCRdb to 2018 to 2020). In terms of the full investigation: Collaborator samples came from the United States, Italy and Spain and covered acute and convalescent phases of COVID-19. The material from the prospective study consisted of cDNA or gDNA derived from T cells, B-cell-depleted T cells, or PBMCs. The dataset comprised deeply sampled blood TCRbeta repertoires from subjects exposed to, actively infected with, or recovered from COVID-19. The repertoires were made available in a free public database intended to serve as a resource for research on the immune response to SARS-CoV-2. The samples were drawn from the first 160 participants of the ongoing ImmuneRACE study and from over a thousand subjects provided by 6 global collaborators. Sample metadata almost always included a de-identified subject ID, COVID-19 status, age in years and sex. HLA class I and class II types, where available, came from metadata supplied by the sample provider rather than from assay-based typing. Paper-wide results and their limitations: The amount of clinical and demographic metadata varied by source and participant and was provided uncurated.

Counted from cysteine to phenylalanine, this CDR3 has 17 amino acids. Of all the DNA, just the CDR3 is kept, 51 bases in frame from base 1. In the germline V gene, CDR1 corresponds to SNHLY and CDR2 to FYNNEI. A distance of 22 bases separates the germline ends of V and J, which lose 5 bases and 2 bases respectively. Whole blood was collected in K2EDTA tubes by collaborating institutions according to the institutions' own protocols. For TCRbeta analysis, collaborators shipped samples in one of three forms: frozen whole blood, isolated PBMCs, or DNA extracted from either of those sample types. TCRbeta CDR3 regions were amplified from genomic DNA by means of the immunoSEQ Assay, a bias-controlled multiplex PCR. Regarding the original processing steps: Nucleated cell counts per sample were estimated from amplification of reference gene primers within the assay. To quantify the absolute abundance of each unique TCRbeta CDR3 rearrangement, sequence reads were collapsed and filtered. For each sample, productive Simpson clonality was calculated as the square root of Simpson's diversity index across productive rearrangements. TCRdb stores this immuneACCESS table with in-frame sequences only. Part of the clones is absent; in the studies checked, under half of the shortfall reflects unresolved V genes, and no reason is known for the rest. For V, J and clone size, that table is used; D and trimming come from the DNA. The sample contains about 50,000 clones, over 85% of them found a single time. The top ten hold approximately 4% of the sample.

In this chain, TRBV2 is recombined with TRBJ2-7, with an unclear D gene assignment. This clonotype was obtained from a human donor in a cohort sampled during active COVID-19. Sequencing was carried out using peripheral blood. The CDR3 in this case is CASSRGSLRSVPYEQYF. The sequenced DNA is TGTGCCAGCAGTCGTGGTAGCTTACGGTCAGTCCCCTACGAGCAGTACTTC.